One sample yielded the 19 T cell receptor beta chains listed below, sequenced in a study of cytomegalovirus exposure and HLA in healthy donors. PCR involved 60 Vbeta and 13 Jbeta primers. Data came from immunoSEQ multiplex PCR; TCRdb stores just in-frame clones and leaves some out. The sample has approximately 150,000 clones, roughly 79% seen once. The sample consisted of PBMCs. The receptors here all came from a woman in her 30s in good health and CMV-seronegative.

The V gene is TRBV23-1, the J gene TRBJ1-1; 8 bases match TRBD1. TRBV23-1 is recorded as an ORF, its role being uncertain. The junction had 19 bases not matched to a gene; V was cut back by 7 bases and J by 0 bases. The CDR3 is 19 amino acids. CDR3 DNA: TGCGCCAGCAACCCGGGGGGTGACAGGGGAAGCCCCATGAACACTGAAGCTTTCTTT. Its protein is CASNPGGDRGSPMNTEAFF.

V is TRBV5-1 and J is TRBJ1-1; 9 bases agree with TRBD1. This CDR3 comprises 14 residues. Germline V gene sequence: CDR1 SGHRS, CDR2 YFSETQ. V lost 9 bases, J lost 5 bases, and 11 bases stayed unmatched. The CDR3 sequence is CATKVTGGATEAFF. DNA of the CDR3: TGCGCCACCAAAGTCACAGGGGGCGCAACTGAAGCTTTCTTT.

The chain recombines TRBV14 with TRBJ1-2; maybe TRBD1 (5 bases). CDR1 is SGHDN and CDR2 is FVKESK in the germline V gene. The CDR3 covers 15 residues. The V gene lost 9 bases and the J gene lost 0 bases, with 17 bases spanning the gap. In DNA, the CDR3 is TGTGCCAGGCTACAGGATCCGGGTTCTAACTATGGCTACACCTTC. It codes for CARLQDPGSNYGYTF.

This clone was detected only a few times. The CDR3 DNA sequence: TGTGCCAGCAGTGATCCTAGGGGGGGTCTGAATGAGCAGTTCTTC. Its translation is CASSDPRGGLNEQFF. The chain has TRBV25-1 and TRBJ2-1; TRBD2 is a possible D gene (7 bases). Germline CDR1 MGHDK, CDR2 SYGVNS. The CDR3 loop spans 15 amino acids. V was clipped by 3 bases and J by 7 bases, with 16 bases between them.

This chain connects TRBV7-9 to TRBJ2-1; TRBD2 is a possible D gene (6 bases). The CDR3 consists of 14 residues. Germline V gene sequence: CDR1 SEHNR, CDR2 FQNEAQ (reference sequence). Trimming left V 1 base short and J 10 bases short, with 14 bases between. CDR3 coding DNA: TGTGCCAGCAGCTTAGTGCGGGGATTAGGGGAGCAGTTCTTC. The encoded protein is CASSLVRGLGEQFF.

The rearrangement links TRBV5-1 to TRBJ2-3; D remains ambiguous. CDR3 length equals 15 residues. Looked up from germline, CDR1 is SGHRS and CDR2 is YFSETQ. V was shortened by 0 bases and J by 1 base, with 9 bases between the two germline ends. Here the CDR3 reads CASSLGTMGTDTQYF. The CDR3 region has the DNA TGCGCCAGCAGCTTGGGTACAATGGGCACAGATACGCAGTATTTT.

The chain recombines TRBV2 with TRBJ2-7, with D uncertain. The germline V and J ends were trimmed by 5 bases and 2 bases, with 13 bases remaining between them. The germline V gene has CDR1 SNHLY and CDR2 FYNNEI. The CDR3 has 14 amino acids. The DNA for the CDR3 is TGTGCCAGCAGTCCTGGTGGCCGCCCCTACGAGCAGTACTTC. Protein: CASSPGGRPYEQYF.

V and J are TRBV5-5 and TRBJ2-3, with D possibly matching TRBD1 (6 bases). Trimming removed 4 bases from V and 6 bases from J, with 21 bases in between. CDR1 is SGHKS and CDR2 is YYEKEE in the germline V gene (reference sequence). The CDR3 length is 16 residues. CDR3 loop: CASSPQTNLGADTQYF. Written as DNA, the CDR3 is TGTGCCAGCAGCCCTCAGACCAACCTGGGGGCGGATACGCAGTATTTT.

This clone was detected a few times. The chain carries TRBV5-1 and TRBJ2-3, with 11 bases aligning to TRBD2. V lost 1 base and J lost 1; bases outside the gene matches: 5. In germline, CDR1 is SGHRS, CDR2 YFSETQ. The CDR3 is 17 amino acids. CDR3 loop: CASSLSLAGGGTDTQYF. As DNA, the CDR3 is TGCGCCAGCAGCTTGTCTCTAGCGGGGGGCGGCACAGATACGCAGTATTTT. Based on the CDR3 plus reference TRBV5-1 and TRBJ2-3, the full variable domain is KAGVTQTPRYLIKTRGQQVTLSCSPISGHRSVSWYQQTPGQGLQFLFEYFSETQRNKGNFPGRFSGRQFSNSRSEMNVSTLELGDSALYLCASSLSLAGGGTDTQYFGPGTRLTVL.

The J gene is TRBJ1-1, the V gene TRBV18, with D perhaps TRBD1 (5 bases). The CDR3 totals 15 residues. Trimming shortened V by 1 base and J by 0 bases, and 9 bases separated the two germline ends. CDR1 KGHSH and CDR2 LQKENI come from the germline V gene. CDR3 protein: CASSPQGQVNTEAFF. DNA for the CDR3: TGTGCCAGCTCACCACAGGGGCAGGTGAACACTGAAGCTTTCTTT.

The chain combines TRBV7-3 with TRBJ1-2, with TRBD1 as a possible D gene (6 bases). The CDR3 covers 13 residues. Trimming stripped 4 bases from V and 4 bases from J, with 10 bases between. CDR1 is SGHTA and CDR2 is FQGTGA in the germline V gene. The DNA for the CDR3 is TGTGCCAGCAGCTCCGGGACAACCTATGGCTACACCTTC. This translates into CASSSGTTYGYTF.

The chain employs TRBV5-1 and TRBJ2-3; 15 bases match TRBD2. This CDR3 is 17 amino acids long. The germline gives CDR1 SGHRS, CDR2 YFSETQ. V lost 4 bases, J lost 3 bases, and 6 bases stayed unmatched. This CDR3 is CASSGLAGGPMTDTQYF. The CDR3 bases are TGCGCCAGCAGCGGACTAGCGGGGGGGCCTATGACAGATACGCAGTATTTT. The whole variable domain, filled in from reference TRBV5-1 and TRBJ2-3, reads KAGVTQTPRYLIKTRGQQVTLSCSPISGHRSVSWYQQTPGQGLQFLFEYFSETQRNKGNFPGRFSGRQFSNSRSEMNVSTLELGDSALYLCASSGLAGGPMTDTQYFGPGTRLTVL.

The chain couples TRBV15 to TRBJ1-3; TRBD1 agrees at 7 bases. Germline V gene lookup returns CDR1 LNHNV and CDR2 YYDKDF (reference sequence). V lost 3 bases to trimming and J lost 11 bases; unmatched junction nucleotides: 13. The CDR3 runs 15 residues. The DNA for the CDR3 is TGTGCCACCAGCAGCCTCCTGACAGGGATGGGGGCCATATATTTT. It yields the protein CATSSLLTGMGAIYF.

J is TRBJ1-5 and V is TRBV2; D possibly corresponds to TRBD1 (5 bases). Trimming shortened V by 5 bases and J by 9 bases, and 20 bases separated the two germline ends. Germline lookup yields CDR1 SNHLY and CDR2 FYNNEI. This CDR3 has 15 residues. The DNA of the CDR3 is TGTGCCAGCAGTAGATCCGGGGGGAGGGTAGCGCCCCAGCATTTT. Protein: CASSRSGGRVAPQHF.

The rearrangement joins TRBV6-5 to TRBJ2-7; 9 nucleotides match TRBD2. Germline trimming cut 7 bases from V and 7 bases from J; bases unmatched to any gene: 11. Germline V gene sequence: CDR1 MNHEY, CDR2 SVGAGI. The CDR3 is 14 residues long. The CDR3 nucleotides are TGTGCCAGCATCCCTCTGCGGGGGGGCGGTGAGCAGTACTTC. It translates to CASIPLRGGGEQYF.

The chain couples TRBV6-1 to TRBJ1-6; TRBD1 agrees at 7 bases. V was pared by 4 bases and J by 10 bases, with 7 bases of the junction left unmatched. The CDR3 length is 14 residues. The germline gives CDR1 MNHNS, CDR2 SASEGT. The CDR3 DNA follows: TGTGCCAGCAGTGTGGAGGGGGCGAGGTCACCCCTCCACTTT. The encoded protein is CASSVEGARSPLHF.

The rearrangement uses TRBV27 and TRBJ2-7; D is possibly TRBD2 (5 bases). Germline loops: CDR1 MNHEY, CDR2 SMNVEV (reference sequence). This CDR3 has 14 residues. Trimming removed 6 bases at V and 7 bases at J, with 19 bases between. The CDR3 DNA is TGTGCCAGCAGGAGGGTTTCCCCCCCGTGGGAGCAGTACTTC. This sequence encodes CASRRVSPPWEQYF.

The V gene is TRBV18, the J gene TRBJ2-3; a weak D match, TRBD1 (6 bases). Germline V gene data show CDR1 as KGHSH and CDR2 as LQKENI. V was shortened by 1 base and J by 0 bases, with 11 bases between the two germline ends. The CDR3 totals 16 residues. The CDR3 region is CASSPRSGVSTDTQYF. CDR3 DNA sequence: TGTGCCAGCTCACCACGGTCAGGGGTTAGCACAGATACGCAGTATTTT.

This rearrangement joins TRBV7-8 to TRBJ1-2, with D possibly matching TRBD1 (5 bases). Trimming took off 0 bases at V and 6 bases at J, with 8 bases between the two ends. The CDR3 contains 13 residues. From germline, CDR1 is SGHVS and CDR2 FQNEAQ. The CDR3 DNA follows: TGTGCCAGCAGCTTAGCAACAGGAGATGGCTACACCTTC. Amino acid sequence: CASSLATGDGYTF.